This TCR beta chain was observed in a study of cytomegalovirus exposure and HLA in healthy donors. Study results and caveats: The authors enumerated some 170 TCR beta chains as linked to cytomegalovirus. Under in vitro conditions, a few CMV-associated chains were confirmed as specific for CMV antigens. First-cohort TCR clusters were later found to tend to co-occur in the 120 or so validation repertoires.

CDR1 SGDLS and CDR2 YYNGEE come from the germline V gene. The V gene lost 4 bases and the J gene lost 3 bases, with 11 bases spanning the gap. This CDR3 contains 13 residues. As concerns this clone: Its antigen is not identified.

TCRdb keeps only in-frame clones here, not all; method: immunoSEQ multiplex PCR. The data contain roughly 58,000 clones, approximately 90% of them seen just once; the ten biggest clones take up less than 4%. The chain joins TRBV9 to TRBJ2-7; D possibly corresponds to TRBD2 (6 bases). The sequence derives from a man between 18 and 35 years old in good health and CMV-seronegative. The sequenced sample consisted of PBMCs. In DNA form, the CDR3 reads TGTGCCAGCAGCCCGGGACTCCTCTACGAGCAGTACTTC. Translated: CASSPGLLYEQYF.